Below are 8 T cell receptor beta chains sequenced from a single sample in a study of cytomegalovirus exposure and HLA in healthy donors (dated by TCRdb to the late 2010s). Library creation used the immunoSEQ multiplex PCR assay. For the multiplex PCR, a mixture combining 60 forward primers for TCR Vbeta segments and 13 reverse primers for TCR Jbeta segments was used. The table comes from immuneACCESS by way of TCRdb, which keeps in-frame sequences with V and J called. Part of the clones is missing from these tables; in studies checked, under half for an unresolved V gene and the rest for unknown reasons. Within this sample are more than 95,000 clones, with approximately 72% of them counted one time only. Approximately 2% of the sample is taken by the ten largest. Sequenced input: PBMCs. These receptor sequences come from a man aged 25 to 40 in good health and CMV-seronegative.

The chain couples TRBV5-4 to TRBJ1-3; D not resolved. In germline, CDR1 is SGHNT, CDR2 YYREEE (reference sequence). There are 13 residues in the CDR3. Between the trimmed V and J ends, which lost 2 bases and 6 bases, there was a span of 9 bases. The CDR3 nucleotides are TGTGCCAGCAGCTTTTTCCTTGTAAACACCATATATTTT. This gives the protein CASSFFLVNTIYF.

This clone was detected once. This sequence joins TRBV4-1 and TRBJ2-3; TRBD2 matches 9 bases. Germline V gene sequence: CDR1 MGHRA, CDR2 YSYEKL. After removal of 4 bases from V and 4 bases from J, the junction contained 3 bases not matched to a gene. CDR3 length: 14 amino acids. The CDR3 loop is CASSLGLAPDTQYF. The CDR3 nucleotides are TGCGCCAGCAGCCTAGGACTAGCGCCAGATACGCAGTATTTT.

The V gene is TRBV19, the J gene TRBJ2-7; 7 bases are shared with TRBD1. J was trimmed by 2 bases and V by 1 base; bases with no gene match: 2. The CDR3 is made up of 14 amino acids. Germline V CDR1 and CDR2: LNHDA, SQIVND (reference sequence). CDR3 sequence (DNA): TGTGCCAGTAGTATAGTCCAGGGGGCCTACGAGCAGTACTTC. Residues: CASSIVQGAYEQYF. Combining the CDR3 with reference TRBV19 and TRBJ2-7 gives the whole variable domain DGGITQSPKYLFRKEGQNVTLSCEQNLNHDAMYWYRQDPGQGLRLIYYSQIVNDFQKGDIAEGYSVSREKKESFPLTVTSAQKNPTAFYLCASSIVQGAYEQYFGPGTRLTVT.

This clone was detected only once. This chain connects TRBV30 to TRBJ2-7; TRBD1 aligns across 7 bases. CDR1 is GTSNPN and CDR2 is SVGIG in the germline V gene (reference sequence). The CDR3 loop spans 13 amino acids. The junction had 8 bases not matched to a gene; V was cut back by 8 bases and J by 1 base. The CDR3 nucleotides are TGTGCCGGAAGGGACAGTATGTCCTACGAGCAGTACTTC. It yields the protein CAGRDSMSYEQYF. The entire variable domain, with the rest obtained from reference TRBV30 and TRBJ2-7, is as follows: SQTIHQWPATLVQPVGSPLSLECTVEGTSNPNLYWYRQAAGRGLQLLFYSVGIGQISSEVPQNLSASRPQDRQFILSSKKLLLSDSGFYLCAGRDSMSYEQYFGPGTRLTVT.

V usage is TRBV5-1 and J usage is TRBJ2-1; D is unresolved. Germline V lookup: CDR1 SGHRS, CDR2 YFSETQ. The V and J ends lost 0 bases and 8 bases respectively, with 6 bases between them. This CDR3 spans 12 amino acids. The CDR3 nucleotides read TGCGCCAGCAGCTTGGAGCCCCATGAGCAGTTCTTC. Amino acid sequence: CASSLEPHEQFF.

CDR3: CASSLTGVNEKLFF. The CDR3 DNA is TGTGCCAGCAGTTTAACAGGGGTTAATGAAAAACTGTTTTTT. This rearrangement joins TRBV28 to TRBJ1-4; 7 bases agree with TRBD1. Looked up from germline, CDR1 is MDHEN and CDR2 is SYDVKM. V gave up 2 bases and J gave up 4 bases; unmatched junction bases: 1. The CDR3 spans 14 residues.

Comments on this clone: The junction differs from germline at one of its ends, possibly a read error. The CDR3 loop is CASSSPGLAGPPVIF. The CDR3 DNA follows: TGTGCCAGCAGTTCGCCGGGACTAGCGGGGCCACCCGTCATCTTC. The chain uses TRBV28 and TRBJ2-1; 13 bases are a match to TRBD2. The V gene's germline CDR1 is MDHEN and CDR2 SYDVKM. The CDR3 runs to 15 residues.

The V gene is TRBV19, the J gene TRBJ1-2, with D perhaps TRBD1 (5 bases). The CDR3 spans 15 residues. CDR1 is LNHDA and CDR2 is SQIVND in the germline V gene (reference sequence). The ends were cut back, 3 bases at V and 2 bases at J, with 13 bases in the middle. The CDR3 is CASSIVFGQNYGYTF. DNA for the CDR3: TGTGCCAGTAGTATTGTCTTTGGACAAAACTATGGCTACACCTTC.